This T cell receptor beta chain was retrieved from a study of OX40 agonist ivuxolimab in advanced cancers. Study information: Partial response was recorded in three patients: one hepatocellular carcinoma and two cutaneous melanoma cases. Whole-study findings and limits: Clonal expansion among partial responders at 0.1-3.0 mg/kg ranked near the lowest.

Collection of blood occurred at baseline, at cycle 4 day 1, and at cycle 7 day 1. CDR1 and CDR2 from the germline V gene are SGDLS and YYNGEE. CDR3 size: 15 residues. J lost 4 bases, V lost 4 bases, and 10 bases had no gene match. On this clone itself: The antigen remains undetermined.

TCRdb's table, derived via immunoSEQ multiplex PCR, lists solely in-frame clones and lacks some. In the table there are 65,000 to 75,000 clones, 80% to 90% of which are singletons. The receptor was derived from an adult with an advanced solid tumor such as melanoma, head and neck, liver or kidney cancer. The specimen comprised CD4+ or CD8+ T cells sorted from blood, sampled in a trial of the OX40 agonist ivuxolimab. This sequence joins TRBV9 and TRBJ2-7, with 8 bases lining up with TRBD1. The CDR3 DNA follows: TGTGCCAGCAGCCCCCGTCCGACAGGGGTATACGAGCAGTACTTC. Amino acid sequence: CASSPRPTGVYEQYF.